One sample yielded the 14 T cell receptor beta chains listed below, sequenced in a study of blood T cells in healthy people across ages. For the second PCR, which ran for 7 to 11 cycles, a sample-barcoded 5' primer and a J-beta primer mix were used. TCRdb re-analysed the 5' RACE reads in MiXCR, keeping a single row per CDR3 protein. The sample carries about 720,000 distinct CDR3 sequences, around 25% recorded once. This sample was shared with a second study, whose subject was T cells of mothers and their children.

Sequencing was done on a sample of blood. The receptors derive from a boy younger than 18 in good health.

The chain employs TRBV19 and TRBJ2-5; D is unresolved. CDR1 LNHDA and CDR2 SQIVND come from the germline V gene (reference sequence). With 4 bases removed from V and 0 bases from J, the gap between germline ends came to 15 bases. There are 16 residues in the CDR3. The CDR3: CASSTRGPPYQETQYF. CDR3 in DNA: TGTGCCAGTAGTACCCGCGGACCCCCGTACCAAGAGACCCAGTACTTC.

This rearrangement joins TRBV29-1 to TRBJ2-3; D call uncertain. The CDR3 covers 14 residues. The V gene's germline CDR1 is SQVTM and CDR2 ANQGSEA. Trimming took 2 bases from V and 3 from J, leaving 12 bases between them. CDR3 loop: CSVEPGGRTDTQYF. The CDR3 DNA sequence: TGCAGCGTTGAACCGGGTGGTAGAACAGATACGCAGTATTTT.

The chain uses TRBV20-1 and TRBJ2-7, with 10 positions matching TRBD2. Germline values: CDR1 DFQATT, CDR2 SNEGSKA (reference sequence). This CDR3 contains 14 residues. The trim removed 5 bases at V and 2 bases at J, leaving 6 bases unmatched. CDR3 sequence: CSAPLTSGTYEQYF. The DNA of the CDR3 is TGCAGTGCTCCCCTTACTAGCGGGACCTACGAGCAGTACTTC.

The rearrangement uses TRBV9 and TRBJ2-3, with D possibly matching TRBD1 (6 bases). The length of the CDR3 is 13 residues. Per germline, CDR1 SGDLS and CDR2 YYNGEE. V was trimmed by 2 bases and J by 10 bases, leaving 14 bases between them. The DNA of the CDR3 is TGTGCCAGCAGCGTTCAGGGGCAAGACCCGCAGTATTTT. Translated: CASSVQGQDPQYF.

The chain combines TRBV7-9 with TRBJ1-2; 9 positions match TRBD1. CDR3 size: 16 residues. Germline assignment: CDR1 SEHNR and CDR2 FQNEAQ (reference sequence). Losses at the gene ends were 3 bases for V and 1 base for J; bases not matched to a gene: 6. CDR3 sequence: CASSFAGTGLNYGYTF. The CDR3 DNA reads TGTGCCAGCAGCTTTGCCGGGACAGGGCTTAACTATGGCTACACCTTC.

This clonotype was seen ten or more times. The CDR3 DNA follows: TGTGCCAGCAGCTTGTTGGGAACCGGGGAGCTGTTTTTT. Translating it yields CASSLLGTGELFF. V and J are TRBV5-5 and TRBJ2-2; D not certain. Germline V gives CDR1 SGHKS, CDR2 YYEKEE (reference sequence). The CDR3 is 13 residues long. The ends were cut back, 1 base at V and 5 bases at J, with 6 bases in the middle. Combining the CDR3 with reference TRBV5-5 and TRBJ2-2 gives the whole variable domain DAGVTQSPTHLIKTRGQQVTLRCSPISGHKSVSWYQQVLGQGPQFIFQYYEKEERGRGNFPDRFSARQFPNYSSELNVNALLLGDSALYLCASSLLGTGELFFGEGSRLTVL.

On this clonotype itself: Sequence at one end of the junction differs from germline and may be a read error. This chain uses TRBV7-9 with TRBJ2-4; D perhaps matches TRBD2 (5 bases). Germline CDR1 SEHNR, CDR2 FQNEAQ (reference sequence). This CDR3 region has 15 residues. CDR3 in DNA: TGTGCCAGCACAAAGGCGGGCCGGGCCAAAAACATTCAATACTTC. Translated, it gives CASTKAGRAKNIQYF.

V gene TRBV20-1 combines with J gene TRBJ2-3; the match to TRBD2 covers 8 bases. The CDR3 loop spans 13 amino acids. The V and J ends lost 1 base and 5 bases, in that order; junction bases with no gene match: 2. Germline loops: CDR1 DFQATT, CDR2 SNEGSKA (reference sequence). The CDR3 DNA is TGCAGTGCTAGAGGGAGCGGGAGAGATACGCAGTATTTT. Translating it yields CSARGSGRDTQYF.

As concerns this clonotype: The junction and the germline gene differ at one end; a read error may be behind it. The chain recombines TRBV9 with TRBJ2-7; 8 bases are shared with TRBD1. There are 12 residues in the CDR3. Germline V gives CDR1 SGDLS, CDR2 YYNGEE. The CDR3 is CASSAGGNEQYF. The CDR3 DNA reads as TGTGCCAGTAGCGCAGGGGGCAACGAGCAGTACTTC.

Turning to this clonotype: It is likely a read error, because the conserved phenylalanine at the end of the CDR3 is missing. The chain employs TRBV28 and TRBJ2-7, with 7 positions matching TRBD1. CDR3 length equals 15 residues. With V trimmed by 3 bases and J by 2 bases, 7 bases remained unmatched. Germline V CDR1 and CDR2: MDHEN, SYDVKM. The CDR3 is CASSFRGLATYEQYS. In DNA form, the CDR3 reads TGTGCCAGCAGTTTTAGGGGGCTAGCCACCTACGAGCAGTACTCC.

The J gene is TRBJ2-3, the V gene TRBV4-3; tentative D call: TRBD2 (5 bases). Germline V gene lookup returns CDR1 LGHNA and CDR2 YSLEER. The CDR3 loop spans 15 amino acids. Trimming stripped 0 bases from V and 5 bases from J, with 12 bases between. CDR3 in DNA: TGCGCCAGCAGCCAAGATTGGTCAGGAGGAGATACGCAGTATTTT. This codes for CASSQDWSGGDTQYF.

The chain recombines TRBV6-6 with TRBJ2-3; D is possibly TRBD2 (6 bases). Germline V gene data show CDR1 as MNHNY and CDR2 as SVGAGI (reference sequence). V gave up 6 bases and J gave up 10 bases, with 17 bases separating them. This CDR3 is 13 amino acids long. In DNA, the CDR3 is TGTGCCAGCAGCTCCGACCGGGACTCTGCGCAGTATTTT. Translation gives CASSSDRDSAQYF.

This CDR3 reads CASSSDRGPTQETQYF. The CDR3 DNA reads as TGTGCCAGCAGCTCGGACAGGGGGCCCACCCAAGAGACCCAGTACTTC. The chain uses TRBV5-6 and TRBJ2-5, with 11 bases that match TRBD1. The CDR3 runs to 16 residues. V lost 3 bases, J lost 1 base, and 5 bases stayed unmatched. The germline gives CDR1 SGHDT, CDR2 YYEEEE. Based on the CDR3 plus reference TRBV5-6 and TRBJ2-5, the full variable domain is DAGVTQSPTHLIKTRGQQVTLRCSPKSGHDTVSWYQQALGQGPQFIFQYYEEEERQRGNFPDRFSGHQFPNYSSELNVNALLLGDSALYLCASSSDRGPTQETQYFGPGTRLLVL.

This sequence joins TRBV29-1 and TRBJ1-1, with D hard to call. CDR3 length equals 14 residues. The ends were cut back, 4 bases at V and 1 base at J, with 13 bases in the middle. Germline CDR1 SQVTM, CDR2 ANQGSEA. CDR3 bases: TGCAGCGTTGGGGTTATGGTTGAGAACACTGAAGCTTTCTTT. Translating it yields CSVGVMVENTEAFF.